The 30 T cell receptor beta chains below were found in one sample sequenced in a study of shared clonotypes between healthy human individuals. This table comes from immunoSEQ multiplex PCR, and its TCRdb copy is limited to in-frame clones, with some not included. The sample consists of some 2,100,000 clones, approximately 96% of them appearing once. The sample comprised naive CD4+ T cells sorted from blood. The sample's subset: CD45RA+ positively selected. The receptors come from a man aged 18 to 29 in good health.

The J gene is TRBJ2-5, the V gene TRBV7-6; D is ambiguous. Trimming removed 5 bases from V and 5 bases from J, with 9 bases in between. Germline loops: CDR1 SGHVS, CDR2 FNYEAQ. The length of the CDR3 is 12 residues. The CDR3 nucleotides read TGTGCCAGCAGCATTTATGAGGAGACCCAGTACTTC. It translates to CASSIYEETQYF.

The gene calls are TRBV10-3 and TRBJ1-1, with D uncertain. Deletions cut 2 bases from V and 5 bases from J, with 15 bases between. The germline V gene has CDR1 ENHRY and CDR2 SYGVKD. The CDR3 is made up of 15 amino acids. CDR3 DNA sequence: TGTGCCATCAGTGAGGGGGTGTCGGGGATTACTGAAGCTTTCTTT. Residues: CAISEGVSGITEAFF.

Comments on this clone: The same CDR3 can be traced to other DNA sequences in this sample. The rearrangement joins TRBV5-1 to TRBJ1-1; 7 nucleotides line up with TRBD1. Germline V gene data show CDR1 as SGHRS and CDR2 as YFSETQ. CDR3 length equals 13 residues. J gave up 5 bases and V 0 bases, and 1 base lay outside the gene matches. The DNA for the CDR3 is TGCGCCAGCAGCTTGGAGACAGGGACTGAAGCTTTCTTT. It codes for CASSLETGTEAFF.

V is TRBV9 and J is TRBJ2-5, with D possibly matching TRBD2 (6 bases). The V and J ends lost 0 bases and 4 bases respectively, with 19 bases between them. Germline V lookup: CDR1 SGDLS, CDR2 YYNGEE. CDR3 size: 17 residues. The CDR3 region is CASSVGNSGTLGETQYF. CDR3 in DNA: TGTGCCAGCAGCGTAGGCAATAGCGGAACCCTGGGAGAGACCCAGTACTTC.

The chain recombines TRBV30 with TRBJ2-2, with D possibly matching TRBD1 (6 bases). The CDR3 sequence is 13 residues long. Looked up from germline, CDR1 is GTSNPN and CDR2 is SVGIG (reference sequence). The germline V and J ends were trimmed by 3 bases and 7 bases, with 12 bases remaining between them. Here the CDR3 DNA reads TGTGCCTGGAGGGTAGAGGGGGTCGGGGAGCTGTTTTTT. It translates to CAWRVEGVGELFF.

The chain recombines TRBV5-1 with TRBJ1-2; 9 bases are a match to TRBD1. The CDR3 sequence is 17 residues long. Germline assignment: CDR1 SGHRS and CDR2 YFSETQ. J gave up 8 bases and V 4 bases, and 18 bases lay outside the gene matches. This CDR3 is CASSHLTNRDRAHGYTF. CDR3 coding DNA: TGCGCCAGCAGCCACCTCACAAACCGGGACAGGGCTCACGGCTACACCTTC.

The chain has TRBV18 and TRBJ1-4, with D unresolved. The V gene lost 0 bases and the J gene lost 8 bases, with 10 bases spanning the gap. In germline, CDR1 is KGHSH, CDR2 LQKENI. This CDR3 has 14 residues. The CDR3 DNA reads TGTGCCAGCTCACCACCGGGTAGGGCAGAAAAACTGTTTTTT. Translated, it gives CASSPPGRAEKLFF. Full variable domain (remainder filled in from reference TRBV18 and TRBJ1-4): NAGVMQNPRHLVRRRGQEARLRCSPMKGHSHVYWYRQLPEEGLKFMVYLQKENIIDESGMPKERFSAEFPKEGPSILRIQQVVRGDSAAYFCASSPPGRAEKLFFGSGTQLSVL.

This clone was recorded only once. The chain joins TRBV6-5 to TRBJ2-7, with TRBD1 identical over 10 bases. CDR3 size: 14 residues. Germline V lookup: CDR1 MNHEY, CDR2 SVGAGI. V shed 6 bases and J 4 bases; nucleotides not matched to a gene: 6. The CDR3, as DNA: TGTGCCAGCAGCCAGGGACAGGGGAGGTACGAGCAGTACTTC. This translates into CASSQGQGRYEQYF.

The chain has TRBV6-1 and TRBJ1-6, with TRBD1 identical over 7 bases. Germline V gives CDR1 MNHNS, CDR2 SASEGT. The CDR3 contains 15 residues. The trim removed 2 bases at V and 4 bases at J, leaving 2 bases unmatched. CDR3 region: CASSERQGYNSPLHF. CDR3 bases: TGTGCCAGCAGTGAAAGACAGGGTTATAATTCACCCCTCCACTTT.

This rearrangement joins TRBV6-5 to TRBJ2-2; D is undetermined. The CDR3 has 13 residues. The V end was cut by 10 bases, the J end by 5 bases, with 14 bases between. Looked up from germline, CDR1 is MNHEY and CDR2 is SVGAGI. The CDR3 DNA reads TGTGCCACTCATGAACGTAGTACCGGGGAGCTGTTTTTT. This encodes CATHERSTGELFF.

This clone was counted between two and nine times. Other DNA sequences within the sample encode an identical CDR3. The chain is built from TRBV5-4 and TRBJ1-6; D not resolved. Trimming took off 0 bases at V and 0 bases at J, with 4 bases between the two ends. The CDR3 runs to 15 residues. Germline V gene sequence: CDR1 SGHNT, CDR2 YYREEE (reference sequence). CDR3 nucleotides: TGTGCCAGCAGCTTGGGGAGCTCCTATAATTCACCCCTCCACTTT. Protein product: CASSLGSSYNSPLHF.

Concerning this clone itself: The same CDR3 is also encoded by other DNA sequences in this sample. The rearrangement uses TRBV10-3 and TRBJ2-3, with unresolved D. V dropped 0 bases and J dropped 9 bases, with 10 bases sitting between them. The CDR3 runs 13 residues. CDR1 and CDR2 from the germline V gene are ENHRY and SYGVKD. DNA of the CDR3: TGTGCCATCAGTGAGTCGGGCGTAGACACGCAGTATTTT. As protein: CAISESGVDTQYF.

The chain links TRBV2 to TRBJ2-7, with D possibly being TRBD1 (5 bases). Trimming removed 8 bases from V and 5 bases from J, with 13 bases in between. Per the germline V gene, CDR1 is SNHLY and CDR2 is FYNNEI. CDR3 length: 12 amino acids. The CDR3 loop reads CASFDSGNEQYF. CDR3 bases: TGTGCCAGCTTTGACTCAGGGAACGAGCAGTACTTC.

The rearrangement links TRBV5-6 to TRBJ1-3, with D possibly being TRBD1 (6 bases). The length of the CDR3 is 14 residues. The V gene lost 4 bases and the J gene lost 0 bases, with 8 bases spanning the gap. Per the germline V gene, CDR1 is SGHDT and CDR2 is YYEEEE. The CDR3 reads CASSRTVSGNTIYF. The CDR3 DNA follows: TGTGCCAGCAGCCGGACAGTCTCTGGAAACACCATATATTTT.

This chain joins TRBV6-6 and TRBJ1-5; 7 bases fit TRBD1. V dropped 4 bases and J dropped 1; count of bases not matched to a gene: 4. Germline lookup yields CDR1 MNHNY and CDR2 SVGAGI (reference sequence). This CDR3 has 15 amino acids. This chain's CDR3 is CASSSLTGSNQPQHF. CDR3 in DNA: TGTGCCAGCAGTTCCTTGACAGGGAGCAATCAGCCCCAGCATTTT.

CDR3 nucleotide sequence: TGTGCCAGCAGTGAGTGGTTTGCCTACGAGCAGTACTTC. This encodes CASSEWFAYEQYF. The J gene is TRBJ2-7, the V gene TRBV6-1; D is unresolved. Germline CDR1 and CDR2: MNHNS and SASEGT. The CDR3 is 13 amino acids. The V gene lost 3 bases and the J gene lost 2 bases, with 8 bases spanning the gap.

Regarding this clone: At the DNA level, this CDR3 is encoded by other sequences in the same sample as well. The chain joins TRBV5-1 to TRBJ1-1, with TRBD1 matching 8 bases. Germline V gene data show CDR1 as SGHRS and CDR2 as YFSETQ. There are 14 residues in the CDR3. Unmatched junction bases numbered 3, after V lost 4 bases and J lost 1 base. CDR3 nucleotide sequence: TGCGCCAGCAGCCCAGGGACAGGGAACACTGAAGCTTTCTTT. This translates into CASSPGTGNTEAFF.

The V and J genes are TRBV19 and TRBJ2-7; 7 bases line up with TRBD1. CDR1 is LNHDA and CDR2 is SQIVND in the germline V gene (reference sequence). The CDR3 loop spans 14 amino acids. The trim removed 7 bases at V and 3 bases at J, leaving 9 bases unmatched. CDR3 amino acids: CASTKTGMGYEQYF. The CDR3 nucleotides are TGTGCCAGTACCAAGACAGGGATGGGCTACGAGCAGTACTTC. The full variable domain, with the rest looked up from reference TRBV19 and TRBJ2-7, is DGGITQSPKYLFRKEGQNVTLSCEQNLNHDAMYWYRQDPGQGLRLIYYSQIVNDFQKGDIAEGYSVSREKKESFPLTVTSAQKNPTAFYLCASTKTGMGYEQYFGPGTRLTVT.

The V and J genes are TRBV15 and TRBJ2-5; D gene unclear. Germline loops: CDR1 LNHNV, CDR2 YYDKDF (reference sequence). Trimming stripped 0 bases from V and 2 bases from J, with 10 bases between. CDR3 size: 15 residues. CDR3 sequence (DNA): TGTGCCACCAGCAGAGATCCAACTTCTCAAGAGACCCAGTACTTC. Its protein product is CATSRDPTSQETQYF.

The rearrangement joins TRBV7-2 to TRBJ2-7, with 8 bases matching TRBD2. CDR3 size: 15 residues. Germline trimming cut 4 bases from V and 0 bases from J; bases unmatched to any gene: 5. Germline CDR1 and CDR2: SGHTA and FQGNSA. Here the CDR3 DNA reads TGTGCCAGCAGCTCCCAGCGGGGGCTCTCCTACGAGCAGTACTTC. This codes for CASSSQRGLSYEQYF.

The rearrangement uses TRBV5-1 and TRBJ2-4; a weak D match, TRBD1 (7 bases). The CDR3 totals 15 residues. Trimming cost V 2 bases and J 3 bases, with 12 bases left between them. Germline CDR1 reads SGHRS; CDR2 reads YFSETQ. Here the CDR3 reads CASSFLQGGKNIQYF. DNA for the CDR3: TGCGCCAGCAGCTTCCTTCAGGGGGGCAAAAACATTCAGTACTTC.

V and J are TRBV6-1 and TRBJ2-7, with D hard to call. The CDR3 length is 14 residues. Trimming pared 1 base from V and 0 bases from J, leaving 7 bases between. Germline V lookup: CDR1 MNHNS, CDR2 SASEGT. CDR3 region: CASSEDRSSYEQYF. Here the CDR3 DNA reads TGTGCCAGCAGTGAAGACCGGAGCTCCTACGAGCAGTACTTC.

The chain combines TRBV10-3 with TRBJ2-7, with 9 bases that match TRBD1. Trimming at V came to 2 bases and at J to 7 bases, leaving 9 bases not matched to a gene. Germline CDR1 ENHRY, CDR2 SYGVKD. CDR3 length: 15 amino acids. CDR3 amino acids: CAISEPSGQGKEQYF. The CDR3 bases are TGTGCCATCAGTGAGCCGAGTGGACAGGGGAAGGAGCAGTACTTC.

V and J are TRBV7-2 and TRBJ1-1; D gene unclear. Germline V CDR1 and CDR2: SGHTA, FQGNSA. This CDR3 region has 13 residues. With 2 bases removed from V and 8 bases from J, the gap between germline ends came to 12 bases. For the CDR3, the DNA is TGTGCCAGCAGCTTATTTGGGTCGGAAGAAGCTTTCTTT. Its protein product is CASSLFGSEEAFF.

This rearrangement joins TRBV6-5 to TRBJ2-6, with D uncertain. Germline V gene data show CDR1 as MNHEY and CDR2 as SVGAGI. Trimming removed 5 bases at V and 7 bases at J, with 12 bases between. The length of the CDR3 is 14 residues. The CDR3 sequence is CASSPRAQANVLTF. CDR3 nucleotides: TGTGCCAGCAGTCCCCGGGCCCAAGCCAACGTCCTGACTTTC.

The CDR3 nucleotides are TGTGCCAGTCGACAGGCGAGGGAGACCCAGTACTTC. It translates to CASRQARETQYF. V usage is TRBV6-1 and J usage is TRBJ2-5; D perhaps matches TRBD1 (6 bases). The CDR3 contains 12 residues. V was shortened by 9 bases and J by 5 bases, with 13 bases between the two germline ends. In germline, CDR1 is MNHNS, CDR2 SASEGT.

The V gene is TRBV20-1, the J gene TRBJ2-3; unclear D gene. The CDR3 covers 11 residues. From germline, CDR1 is DFQATT and CDR2 SNEGSKA (reference sequence). The V and J ends lost 5 bases and 6 bases respectively, with 9 bases between them. The CDR3 region is CSAPTLDTQYF. The CDR3 nucleotides read TGCAGTGCTCCGACACTGGATACGCAGTATTTT.

This clone showed up just once. The CDR3 reads CASSTGQGAVTQYF. For the CDR3, the DNA is TGTGCCAGCAGTACGGGCCAGGGGGCGGTGACCCAGTACTTC. The chain links TRBV6-5 to TRBJ2-5, with TRBD1 matching 8 bases. The CDR3 has 14 amino acids. Germline assignment: CDR1 MNHEY and CDR2 SVGAGI. V lost 5 bases and J lost 7; bases outside the gene matches: 9.

The V gene is TRBV6-1, the J gene TRBJ2-5, with D hard to call. The CDR3 spans 14 residues. Between the trimmed V and J ends, which lost 6 bases and 7 bases, there was a span of 18 bases. Germline loops: CDR1 MNHNS, CDR2 SASEGT. The CDR3 DNA reads TGTGCCAGCAGGCCAGAAGGGCTGATTGGGACCCAGTACTTC. This gives the protein CASRPEGLIGTQYF.

The chain joins TRBV5-1 to TRBJ2-1; D is ambiguous. This CDR3 is built from 14 residues. V shed 0 bases and J shed 5 bases, with 9 bases lying between them. From germline, CDR1 is SGHRS and CDR2 YFSETQ. The CDR3 region is CASSLDGQNNEQFF. DNA for the CDR3: TGCGCCAGCAGCTTGGACGGGCAGAACAATGAGCAGTTCTTC.